This entry lists 17 T cell receptor beta chains sequenced from one sample in a study of blood T cell repertoires in COVID-19. Sequencing used immunoSEQ multiplex PCR; TCRdb keeps in-frame clones, though not all of them. In the table there are roughly 130,000 clones, roughly 80% of which are singletons. Material for sequencing was peripheral blood. The receptors shown here come from an older man with acute or convalescent COVID-19.

The chain employs TRBV5-6 and TRBJ2-6; no definite D call. The CDR3 extends over 16 amino acids. V lost 2 bases and J 1 base, leaving 10 bases between the germline ends. Germline CDR1 and CDR2: SGHDT and YYEEEE. CDR3 amino acids: CASSLLWASGANVLTF. As DNA, the CDR3 is TGTGCCAGCAGCTTATTATGGGCATCTGGGGCCAACGTCCTGACTTTC.

This clone appeared once. This sequence joins TRBV2 and TRBJ1-2; possible D gene TRBD1, 6 bases. Germline lookup yields CDR1 SNHLY and CDR2 FYNNEI. The CDR3 runs to 12 residues. The ends were cut back, 7 bases at V and 7 bases at J, with 13 bases in the middle. In DNA form, the CDR3 reads TGTGCCAGCATCCTACAGGGATCTGGCTACACCTTC. Its translation: CASILQGSGYTF.

Details on this clone: A junction end diverges from the germline sequence, so it may reflect a read error. V gene TRBV7-2 combines with J gene TRBJ1-4; D remains ambiguous. This CDR3 is built from 12 residues. The germline V gene has CDR1 SGHTA and CDR2 FQGNSA. The CDR3 loop is CASSTTNEKLFF. CDR3 nucleotides: TGTGCCAGCAGCACTACTAACGAAAAACTGTTTTTT. The full variable domain, with the rest looked up from reference TRBV7-2 and TRBJ1-4, is GAGVSQSPSNKVTEKGKDVELRCDPISGHTALYWYRQSLGQGLEFLIYFQGNSAPDKSGLPSDRFSAERTGGSVSTLTIQRTQQEDSAVYLCASSTTNEKLFFGSGTQLSVL.

The genes are TRBV27 and TRBJ1-1; TRBD1 agrees at 7 bases. Germline assignment: CDR1 MNHEY and CDR2 SMNVEV (reference sequence). CDR3 length: 12 residues. V was pared by 8 bases and J by 4 bases, with 4 bases of the junction left unmatched. The CDR3 region has the DNA TGTGCCAGCCGAGAGGGGGCCACTGAAGCTTTCTTT. Translation: CASREGATEAFF.

This clone was seen a few times. The chain has TRBV5-1 and TRBJ2-7; 8 positions match TRBD1. The CDR3 sequence is 15 residues long. Germline V lookup: CDR1 SGHRS, CDR2 YFSETQ. Trimming at V came to 0 bases and at J to 5 bases, leaving 7 bases not matched to a gene. This CDR3 is CASSLAGQVSNEQYF. In nucleotides, the CDR3 is TGCGCCAGCAGCTTGGCGGGACAGGTGTCGAACGAGCAGTACTTC.

This chain joins TRBV3-1 (or the pseudogene TRBV3-2) and TRBJ2-7, with TRBD1 identical over 9 bases. Germline CDR1 LGHDT, CDR2 YNNKEL (reference sequence). V lost 4 bases, J lost 5 bases, and 6 bases stayed unmatched. The CDR3 is 14 amino acids. This CDR3 reads CASSPWDRVHEQYF. The DNA for the CDR3 is TGTGCCAGCAGCCCGTGGGACAGGGTCCACGAGCAGTACTTC.

The chain joins TRBV27 to TRBJ2-7; possible D gene TRBD1, 6 bases. The CDR3 contains 16 residues. From germline, CDR1 is MNHEY and CDR2 SMNVEV (reference sequence). Trimming removed 5 bases at V and 5 bases at J, with 22 bases between. CDR3 in DNA: TGTGCCAGCAGTAAGGAATTAACAGGGCCGGTGGACGAGCAGTACTTC. Its translation is CASSKELTGPVDEQYF.

The chain carries TRBV27 and TRBJ2-7, with 9 positions matching TRBD1. CDR1 is MNHEY and CDR2 is SMNVEV in the germline V gene (reference sequence). The CDR3 loop spans 15 amino acids. The junction had 8 bases not matched to a gene; V was cut back by 6 bases and J by 2 bases. The CDR3 DNA sequence: TGTGCCAGCAGGATTGCTAGGGACAGGGCCTACGAGCAGTACTTC. Protein product: CASRIARDRAYEQYF.

The chain recombines TRBV9 with TRBJ2-2, with a weak D call TRBD1 (5 bases). Germline values: CDR1 SGDLS, CDR2 YYNGEE. The germline V and J ends were trimmed by 0 bases and 1 base, with 7 bases remaining between them. This CDR3 has 15 residues. CDR3 loop: CASSVGTGNTGELFF. The CDR3, as DNA: TGTGCCAGCAGCGTAGGCACAGGGAACACCGGGGAGCTGTTTTTT.

The CDR3 sequence is CASSGGGRQPQHF. The CDR3 region has the DNA TGTGCCAGCAGCGGGGGGGGTAGACAGCCCCAGCATTTT. The rearrangement links TRBV5-8 to TRBJ1-5; the D gene is possibly TRBD1 (5 bases). Germline CDR1 is SGHTS and CDR2 is YDEGEE. V was shortened by 4 bases and J by 7 bases, with 12 bases between the two germline ends. This CDR3 comprises 13 residues.

The V and J genes are TRBV5-8 and TRBJ1-5; no reliable D call. Deletions cut 0 bases from V and 6 bases from J, with 10 bases between. Germline V gene data show CDR1 as SGHTS and CDR2 as YDEGEE. The CDR3 is made up of 14 amino acids. The CDR3 protein is CASSLGSLGQPQHF. The CDR3 nucleotides read TGTGCCAGCAGCTTGGGAAGTCTCGGTCAGCCCCAGCATTTT.

This clone has a single count. The rearrangement joins TRBV18 to TRBJ1-5; TRBD1 matches at 9 bases. This CDR3 spans 15 amino acids. Germline V gives CDR1 KGHSH, CDR2 LQKENI. With V trimmed by 5 bases and J by 3 bases, 5 bases remained unmatched. The CDR3 protein is CASSETGGNNQPQHF. As DNA, the CDR3 is TGTGCCAGCTCAGAGACAGGGGGGAACAATCAGCCCCAGCATTTT. The full variable domain, completed using reference TRBV18 and TRBJ1-5, is NAGVMQNPRHLVRRRGQEARLRCSPMKGHSHVYWYRQLPEEGLKFMVYLQKENIIDESGMPKERFSAEFPKEGPSILRIQQVVRGDSAAYFCASSETGGNNQPQHFGDGTRLSIL.

The V call is TRBV7-2, the J call TRBJ2-7; TRBD2 aligns across 8 bases. Germline CDR1 reads SGHTA; CDR2 reads FQGNSA. V was clipped by 5 bases and J by 0 bases; unmatched bases: 6. The CDR3 length is 15 residues. The CDR3 DNA sequence: TGTGCCAGCAGCAAGGCCGGGACTAGCTCCTACGAGCAGTACTTC. Its translation is CASSKAGTSSYEQYF. Together with reference TRBV7-2 and TRBJ2-7, the CDR3 gives the full variable domain: GAGVSQSPSNKVTEKGKDVELRCDPISGHTALYWYRQSLGQGLEFLIYFQGNSAPDKSGLPSDRFSAERTGGSVSTLTIQRTQQEDSAVYLCASSKAGTSSYEQYFGPGTRLTVT.

The chain carries TRBV5-1 and TRBJ2-5; 9 positions agree with TRBD2. Trimming took 3 bases from V and 5 from J; bases not matched to a gene: 14. This CDR3 contains 17 residues. Germline CDR1 and CDR2: SGHRS and YFSETQ. The CDR3 reads CASSSLQVAGGPETQYF. CDR3 nucleotide sequence: TGCGCCAGCAGCTCCCTTCAGGTGGCGGGGGGGCCCGAGACCCAGTACTTC.

The chain links TRBV28 to TRBJ1-2, with 8 bases identical to TRBD1. Germline lookup yields CDR1 MDHEN and CDR2 SYDVKM. The CDR3 consists of 16 residues. V trimming: 5 bases; J trimming: 4 bases; junction bases outside the gene matches: 12. CDR3 in amino acids: CASSDRGKGVSYGYTF. CDR3 nucleotide sequence: TGTGCCAGCAGTGACAGGGGAAAGGGGGTTAGCTATGGCTACACCTTC.

The chain joins TRBV9 to TRBJ1-2, with D maybe TRBD1 (5 bases). V was pared by 0 bases and J by 5 bases, with 14 bases between. CDR3 size: 15 residues. Germline-derived CDR1 and CDR2 are SGDLS and YYNGEE. The DNA for the CDR3 is TGTGCCAGCAGCGTAGGGGTGACAGCTTCATATGGCTACACCTTC. Amino acid sequence: CASSVGVTASYGYTF. Full variable domain (missing parts from reference TRBV9 and TRBJ1-2): DSGVTQTPKHLITATGQRVTLRCSPRSGDLSVYWYQQSLDQGLQFLIQYYNGEERAKGNILERFSAQQFPDLHSELNLSSLELGDSALYFCASSVGVTASYGYTFGSGTRLTVV.

The chain carries TRBV24-1 and TRBJ2-3; perhaps TRBD2 as D (9 bases). Germline V gives CDR1 KGHDR, CDR2 SFDVKD. V gave up 3 bases and J gave up 6 bases, with 15 bases separating them. The CDR3 has 15 amino acids. The CDR3 protein is CATSDPSGDRDTQYF. The CDR3 DNA sequence: TGTGCCACCAGTGATCCTAGCGGGGACAGGGATACGCAGTATTTT.